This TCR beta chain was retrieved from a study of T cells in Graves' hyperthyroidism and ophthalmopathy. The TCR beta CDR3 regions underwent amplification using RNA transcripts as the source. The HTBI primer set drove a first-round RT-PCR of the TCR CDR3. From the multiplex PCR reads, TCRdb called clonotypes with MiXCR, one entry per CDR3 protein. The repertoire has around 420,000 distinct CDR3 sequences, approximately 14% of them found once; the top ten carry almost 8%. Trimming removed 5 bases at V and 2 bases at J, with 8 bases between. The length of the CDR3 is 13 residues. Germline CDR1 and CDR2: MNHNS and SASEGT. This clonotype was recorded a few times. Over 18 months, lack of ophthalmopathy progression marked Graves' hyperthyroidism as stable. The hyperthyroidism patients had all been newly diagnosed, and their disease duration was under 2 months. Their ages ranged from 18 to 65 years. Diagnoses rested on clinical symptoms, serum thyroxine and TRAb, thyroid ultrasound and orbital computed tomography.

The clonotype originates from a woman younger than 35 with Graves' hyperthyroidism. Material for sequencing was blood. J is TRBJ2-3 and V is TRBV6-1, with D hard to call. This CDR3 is CASSPQITDTQYF. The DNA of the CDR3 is TGTGCCAGCAGTCCCCAGATCACAGATACGCAGTATTTT.